This T cell receptor (beta chain) was profiled in a study of glioma-infiltrating T cells after dendritic cell vaccination. Across the study: Three intradermal dendritic cell vaccine injections were given every two weeks.

Time point in this sample: after dendritic cell vaccination, including at tumor progression/relapse. Isocitrate dehydrogenase mutation was absent in all glioblastoma patients. PBMC were collected before vaccination, two weeks after the third vaccination, and at progression. Profiling relied on immunoSEQ multiplex PCR, and the TCRdb table lists in-frame clones only, not all of them. The sample includes over 90,000 clones, around 80% of them seen just once. In germline, CDR1 is MDHEN, CDR2 SYDVKM. V was clipped by 4 bases and J by 5 bases; unmatched bases: 5. The CDR3 has 14 amino acids. The TCR originated in a human donor with glioblastoma. The V gene is TRBV28, the J gene TRBJ1-5, with 7 bases that match TRBD1. Sequencing was performed on blood, taken after dendritic cell vaccination. The CDR3 loop is CASSYGTDYQPQHF. The CDR3 DNA sequence: TGTGCCAGCAGTTACGGGACAGATTATCAGCCCCAGCATTTT.